Below are 22 T cell receptor beta chains sequenced from a single sample in a study of beta chain features in type 1 diabetes. The isolated RNA, all of it, was reverse transcribed, so expressed TCRB transcripts were what got sequenced. Data came from immunoSEQ multiplex PCR; TCRdb stores just in-frame clones and leaves some out. The sample includes roughly 250,000 clones, about 71% seen only once; the top ten take about 0.05%. Sequenced material: naive CD4+ T cells from blood. The source of these receptors is a man aged 25-45 years in good health.

V is TRBV19 and J is TRBJ2-1; a possible D gene is TRBD1 (6 bases). V lost 5 bases to trimming and J lost 15 bases, with 20 bases between them. The V gene's germline CDR1 is LNHDA and CDR2 SQIVND (reference sequence). CDR3 length: 13 residues. CDR3 region: CASSSNRDTRPFF. CDR3 in DNA: TGTGCCAGTAGTTCAAACCGGGACACACGACCGTTCTTC.

The V and J genes are TRBV9 and TRBJ2-2, with D hard to call. Trimming left V 0 bases short and J 3 bases short, with 6 bases between. This CDR3 is 14 amino acids long. Germline loops: CDR1 SGDLS, CDR2 YYNGEE. CDR3 sequence (DNA): TGTGCCAGCAGCGTAGCGGCCTACACCGGGGAGCTGTTTTTT. Residues: CASSVAAYTGELFF.

This clone has a handful of counts. The rearrangement uses TRBV25-1 and TRBJ2-2; 7 bases align to TRBD1. Germline values: CDR1 MGHDK, CDR2 SYGVNS. The trim removed 4 bases at V and 5 bases at J, leaving 4 bases unmatched. The CDR3 runs to 14 residues. As DNA, the CDR3 is TGTGCCAGCAGTGGGGCAGGGGGAACCGGGGAGCTGTTTTTT. Translated, it gives CASSGAGGTGELFF.

The gene calls are TRBV5-1 and TRBJ1-2, with D possibly being TRBD1 (5 bases). V shed 0 bases and J shed 0 bases, with 9 bases lying between them. Germline V gene lookup returns CDR1 SGHRS and CDR2 YFSETQ. This CDR3 is built from 15 residues. The CDR3, as DNA: TGCGCCAGCAGCTTGGGGCCAGGGACTAACTATGGCTACACCTTC. Translating gives CASSLGPGTNYGYTF.

The CDR3 region is CAWSVSSGFDQYF. CDR3 in DNA: TGTGCCTGGAGTGTATCCTCCGGGTTTGACCAGTACTTC. V usage is TRBV30 and J usage is TRBJ2-5; no clear D. Germline V gives CDR1 GTSNPN, CDR2 SVGIG (reference sequence). This CDR3 contains 13 residues. Trimming stripped 0 bases from V and 10 bases from J, with 15 bases between.

The chain combines TRBV29-1 with TRBJ2-7; 7 bases agree with TRBD2. Germline V gene sequence: CDR1 SQVTM, CDR2 ANQGSEA. After removal of 4 bases from V and 1 base from J, the junction contained 13 bases not matched to a gene. This CDR3 has 16 amino acids. The CDR3 DNA reads as TGCAGCGTTGGAGAGGTTTGGCGGGAGAGTTCCTACGAGCAGTACTTC. It codes for CSVGEVWRESSYEQYF.

This rearrangement joins TRBV11-2 to TRBJ2-5; 7 nucleotides agree with TRBD1. The CDR3 runs 14 residues. Trimming took 3 bases from V and 4 from J; bases not matched to a gene: 5. The germline CDR1 and CDR2 sequences are SGHAT and FQNNGV. In DNA, the CDR3 is TGTGCCAGCAGCTTCCGGGACAGCGGAGAGACCCAGTACTTC. Protein product: CASSFRDSGETQYF.

The CDR3 sequence: CASGGRGDTQYF. CDR3 nucleotide sequence: TGTGCCTCCGGAGGAAGGGGAGATACGCAGTATTTT. The J gene is TRBJ2-3, the V gene TRBV9; D might be TRBD1 or TRBD2, each matching 5 bases. With 10 bases removed from V and 5 bases from J, the gap between germline ends came to 14 bases. Germline V gene lookup returns CDR1 SGDLS and CDR2 YYNGEE. CDR3 length equals 12 residues.

This sequence joins TRBV7-9 and TRBJ2-7; the match to TRBD1 covers 8 bases. Per germline, CDR1 SEHNR and CDR2 FQNEAQ (reference sequence). V lost 1 base, J lost 5 bases, and 4 bases stayed unmatched. The CDR3 totals 14 residues. The DNA of the CDR3 is TGTGCCAGCAGCTTAGGGACAGGGCGGGACGAGCAGTACTTC. It is translated as CASSLGTGRDEQYF.

The chain employs TRBV19 and TRBJ2-6; no reliable D call. There are 13 residues in the CDR3. Trimming left V 1 base short and J 2 bases short, with 0 bases between. Germline-derived CDR1 and CDR2 are LNHDA and SQIVND (reference sequence). The CDR3 loop reads CASSIAGANVLTF. CDR3 bases: TGTGCCAGTAGTATAGCTGGGGCCAACGTCCTGACTTTC.

The V call is TRBV30, the J call TRBJ1-5, with D uncertain. The germline V gene has CDR1 GTSNPN and CDR2 SVGIG (reference sequence). The CDR3 consists of 12 residues. Trimming removed 2 bases from V and 4 bases from J, with 6 bases in between. For the CDR3, the DNA is TGTGCCTGGAGTCCGGGGAATCAGCCCCAGCATTTT. It specifies CAWSPGNQPQHF.

This rearrangement joins TRBV30 to TRBJ1-1; D gene uncertain. The CDR3 loop spans 14 amino acids. CDR1 is GTSNPN and CDR2 is SVGIG in the germline V gene (reference sequence). V was pared by 0 bases and J by 0 bases, with 8 bases between. CDR3 nucleotides: TGTGCCTGGAGTGTAATCAGATTGAACACTGAAGCTTTCTTT. Protein sequence: CAWSVIRLNTEAFF.

In this sample, this clone turned up a few times. The rearrangement uses TRBV29-1 and TRBJ2-7, with 7 bases matching TRBD2. The CDR3 extends over 10 amino acids. Trimming at V came to 4 bases and at J to 9 bases, leaving 3 bases not matched to a gene. The germline V gene has CDR1 SQVTM and CDR2 ANQGSEA. DNA for the CDR3: TGCAGCGTTGGAAGCGGGATGCAGTACTTC. Translating it yields CSVGSGMQYF.

The chain links TRBV7-2 to TRBJ1-1; 7 bases line up with TRBD1. Trimming at V came to 5 bases and at J to 0 bases, leaving 3 bases not matched to a gene. Germline values: CDR1 SGHTA, CDR2 FQGNSA. CDR3 length: 14 amino acids. CDR3 in DNA: TGTGCCAGCAGCCCCGGACAGGTGAACACTGAAGCTTTCTTT. It is translated as CASSPGQVNTEAFF.

The gene calls are TRBV27 and TRBJ2-4; 13 bases match TRBD2. V gave up 6 bases and J gave up 0 bases; unmatched junction bases: 5. The CDR3 consists of 17 residues. The germline V gene has CDR1 MNHEY and CDR2 SMNVEV (reference sequence). CDR3 coding DNA: TGTGCCAGCAGAGGACTAGCGGGAGCGCTAGCCAAAAACATTCAGTACTTC. This codes for CASRGLAGALAKNIQYF.

This chain joins TRBV29-1 and TRBJ2-7; tentative D call: TRBD2 (5 bases). The CDR3 runs 13 residues. Germline assignment: CDR1 SQVTM and CDR2 ANQGSEA. The V gene lost 2 bases and the J gene lost 2 bases, with 10 bases spanning the gap. CDR3 protein: CSVERGIPYEQYF. The CDR3 bases are TGCAGCGTTGAACGGGGAATTCCCTACGAGCAGTACTTC.

The chain carries TRBV28 and TRBJ2-7; possible D gene TRBD1, 6 bases. V was pared by 8 bases and J by 6 bases, with 20 bases between. The germline V gene encodes CDR1 MDHEN and CDR2 SYDVKM. CDR3 size: 14 residues. CDR3 nucleotide sequence: TGTGCCAGCGGACCTAGACAGGAACCCTCCGAGCAGTACTTC. Translating it yields CASGPRQEPSEQYF.

V is TRBV5-4 and J is TRBJ2-6, with a tentative D call TRBD1 (5 bases). Germline V gene sequence: CDR1 SGHNT, CDR2 YYREEE (reference sequence). The CDR3 is 16 amino acids. V dropped 3 bases and J dropped 1 base, with 11 bases sitting between them. CDR3 DNA sequence: TGTGCCAGCAGCTCGGCTTCAGGGTCTGGGGCCAACGTCCTGACTTTC. Translation: CASSSASGSGANVLTF.

The gene calls are TRBV4-1 and TRBJ2-7, with a weak D call TRBD1 (5 bases). CDR3 length: 15 residues. With 3 bases removed from V and 3 bases from J, the gap between germline ends came to 15 bases. Germline V gives CDR1 MGHRA, CDR2 YSYEKL. The CDR3 nucleotides are TGCGCCAGCAGCCACCAGGGTGCCCCTATCTACGAGCAGTACTTC. Encoded protein: CASSHQGAPIYEQYF.

This clone was seen a few times. This chain links TRBV9 with TRBJ2-4, with D maybe TRBD1 (7 bases). Germline values: CDR1 SGDLS, CDR2 YYNGEE. The CDR3 is 15 residues long. Between the trimmed V and J ends, which lost 6 bases and 8 bases, there was a span of 21 bases. The CDR3 DNA reads TGTGCCAGCAACCTCTCAGGGGGGCCATCGGACATTCAGTACTTC. Protein: CASNLSGGPSDIQYF.

This clone was seen a handful of times. The chain has TRBV25-1 and TRBJ2-7; 11 bases are a match to TRBD1. The J segment lost 3 bases and the V segment lost 6 bases, leaving 1 base of the junction unmatched. CDR3 size: 13 residues. Germline CDR1 and CDR2: MGHDK and SYGVNS. The CDR3 nucleotides read TGTGCCAGCAGGGGGACAGGGGGCTACGAGCAGTACTTC. This encodes CASRGTGGYEQYF.

This clone has only a few counts. The gene calls are TRBV30 and TRBJ2-3; D perhaps matches TRBD1 (5 bases). The germline V gene has CDR1 GTSNPN and CDR2 SVGIG (reference sequence). V was shortened by 0 bases and J by 0 bases, with 10 bases between the two germline ends. The CDR3 has 15 residues. CDR3 nucleotide sequence: TGTGCCTGGAGTGTACTTAGACAGAGCACAGATACGCAGTATTTT. Residues: CAWSVLRQSTDTQYF.